The 21 T cell receptor beta chains given below trace back to one sample, sequenced in a study of cytomegalovirus exposure and HLA in healthy donors. PCR involved 60 Vbeta and 13 Jbeta primers. Only in-frame clones appear in the TCRdb table, and some are missing; sequencing was by immunoSEQ multiplex PCR. The data contain nearly 200,000 clones, about 87% of them singletons. The source material was PBMCs. The receptors shown here come from a young man in good health and CMV-seronegative.

This clone was seen a single time. The chain is built from TRBV15 and TRBJ1-6; 7 bases fit TRBD1. Germline CDR1 is LNHNV and CDR2 is YYDKDF (reference sequence). This CDR3 comprises 17 residues. The trim removed 3 bases at V and 6 bases at J, leaving 11 bases unmatched. CDR3 nucleotide sequence: TGTGCCACCAGCAGTAGTGTTGGGACAGCTAGTAATTCACCCCTCCACTTT. This encodes CATSSSVGTASNSPLHF.

The chain links TRBV5-4 to TRBJ1-4; 9 bases fit TRBD1. V was pared by 4 bases and J by 8 bases, with 6 bases of the junction left unmatched. The CDR3 extends over 14 amino acids. Germline V gives CDR1 SGHNT, CDR2 YYREEE (reference sequence). The CDR3 nucleotides are TGTGCCAGCAGCACGGACAGGGGCGGAGAAAAACTGTTTTTT. Translating gives CASSTDRGGEKLFF.

The sample holds one count of this clone. The junction does not match germline at one end; this may be a read error. V is TRBV7-9 and J is TRBJ2-1, with TRBD2 as a possible D gene (5 bases). Germline V gives CDR1 SEHNR, CDR2 FQNEAQ (reference sequence). The CDR3 consists of 12 residues. CDR3 amino acids: CSSSFLRDQQFF. In DNA, the CDR3 is TGTTCCAGCAGCTTTCTACGGGATCAGCAGTTCTTC. The variable domain in full, with the rest retrieved from reference TRBV7-9 and TRBJ2-1, is DTGVSQNPRHKITKRGQNVTFRCDPISEHNRLYWYRQTLGQGPEFLTYFQNEAQLEKSRLLSDRFSAERPKGSFSTLEIQRTEQGDSAMYLCSSSFLRDQQFFGPGTRLTVL.

The genes are TRBV6-6 and TRBJ1-5; unclear D gene. CDR1 and CDR2 (germline): MNHNY, SVGAGI (reference sequence). Trimming pared 0 bases from V and 14 bases from J, leaving 17 bases between. The CDR3 has 14 amino acids. CDR3 DNA: TGTGCCAGCAGTTACTCGGGTACGAGGACTTCAGAGCATTTT. It specifies CASSYSGTRTSEHF.

The chain links TRBV18 to TRBJ2-2; D possibly corresponds to TRBD1 (5 bases). From germline, CDR1 is KGHSH and CDR2 LQKENI. The CDR3 sequence is 16 residues long. Deletions cut 1 base from V and 3 bases from J, with 12 bases between. CDR3 loop: CASSPRQGRYTGELFF. In DNA, the CDR3 is TGTGCCAGCTCACCACGGCAGGGTCGGTACACCGGGGAGCTGTTTTTT.

The chain couples TRBV4-2 to TRBJ1-4, with 7 bases aligning to TRBD1. V lost 3 bases and J lost 8; bases outside the gene matches: 15. Per germline, CDR1 LGHNA and CDR2 YNFKEQ. The CDR3 consists of 17 residues. CDR3 sequence reads: CASSHALTGPQGEKLFF. The DNA for the CDR3 is TGTGCCAGCAGCCACGCACTAACCGGCCCACAGGGGGAAAAACTGTTTTTT.

The chain has TRBV6-5 and TRBJ2-1, with no clear D. Trimming took 5 bases from V and 6 from J, leaving 14 bases between them. This CDR3 region has 14 residues. Germline CDR1 and CDR2: MNHEY and SVGAGI. The CDR3 here is CASSPRVSSNEQFF. In DNA form, the CDR3 reads TGTGCCAGCAGTCCCCGGGTTTCCAGCAATGAGCAGTTCTTC.

V is TRBV27 and J is TRBJ2-1, with D maybe TRBD2 (6 bases). This CDR3 comprises 13 residues. The V gene's germline CDR1 is MNHEY and CDR2 SMNVEV (reference sequence). V was clipped by 4 bases and J by 6 bases, with 10 bases between them. The CDR3, as DNA: TGTGCCAGCAGTTCCTGGGACTTCAATGAGCAGTTCTTC. Encoded protein: CASSSWDFNEQFF.

The chain combines TRBV10-3 with TRBJ1-5; 8 bases are a match to TRBD1. V lost 8 bases to trimming and J lost 0 bases; unmatched junction nucleotides: 6. Germline CDR1 is ENHRY and CDR2 is SYGVKD. The CDR3 is 15 amino acids. The DNA for the CDR3 is TGTGCCATCGGACAGGGAGTAAATAGCAATCAGCCCCAGCATTTT. Translated, it gives CAIGQGVNSNQPQHF.

The rearrangement joins TRBV9 to TRBJ2-7; no firm D call. V dropped 0 bases and J dropped 5 bases, with 6 bases sitting between them. Per germline, CDR1 SGDLS and CDR2 YYNGEE. This CDR3 contains 12 residues. CDR3 loop: CASSVGADEQYF. The CDR3 DNA follows: TGTGCCAGCAGCGTAGGGGCCGACGAGCAGTACTTC.

This sequence joins TRBV7-2 and TRBJ2-1, with 11 bases lining up with TRBD2. The V and J ends lost 7 bases and 8 bases, in that order; junction bases with no gene match: 4. The CDR3 loop spans 13 amino acids. Germline V gene data show CDR1 as SGHTA and CDR2 as FQGNSA. CDR3 sequence: CASTLAGGHEQFF. For the CDR3, the DNA is TGTGCCAGCACCCTAGCGGGAGGTCATGAGCAGTTCTTC.

This clone was observed a few times. The chain uses TRBV19 and TRBJ1-1; 7 nucleotides align to TRBD1. Germline-derived CDR1 and CDR2 are LNHDA and SQIVND (reference sequence). CDR3 size: 15 residues. V trimming: 7 bases; J trimming: 0 bases; junction bases outside the gene matches: 8. The CDR3 DNA reads as TGTGCCAGTAAAGAAGGGGGCTTCGTGAACACTGAAGCTTTCTTT. As protein: CASKEGGFVNTEAFF.

The chain carries TRBV30 and TRBJ2-2, with 10 bases lining up with TRBD2. Trimming took 1 base from V and 4 from J; bases not matched to a gene: 6. The CDR3 is made up of 16 amino acids. The germline V gene encodes CDR1 GTSNPN and CDR2 SVGIG (reference sequence). CDR3 sequence reads: CAWSAGLAYTTGELFF. CDR3 nucleotides: TGTGCCTGGAGTGCGGGACTAGCGTATACCACCGGGGAGCTGTTTTTT.

The CDR3 here is CASRADREGEKLFF. The DNA of the CDR3 is TGTGCCAGTAGGGCGGACAGGGAAGGTGAAAAACTGTTTTTT. The chain employs TRBV19 and TRBJ1-4; TRBD1 agrees at 8 bases. The germline CDR1 and CDR2 sequences are LNHDA and SQIVND (reference sequence). V shed 6 bases and J 7 bases; nucleotides not matched to a gene: 7. This CDR3 is 14 amino acids long.

J is TRBJ1-3 and V is TRBV6-5; maybe TRBD1 (5 bases). Germline V lookup: CDR1 MNHEY, CDR2 SVGAGI. This CDR3 has 15 residues. The V end was cut by 0 bases, the J end by 2 bases, with 8 bases between. This chain's CDR3 is CASSYSPDTGNTIYF. The DNA of the CDR3 is TGTGCCAGCAGTTACTCGCCGGACACTGGAAACACCATATATTTT.

V is TRBV5-1 and J is TRBJ2-4, with 8 bases matching TRBD2. Losses at the gene ends were 4 bases for V and 0 bases for J; bases not matched to a gene: 6. The V gene's germline CDR1 is SGHRS and CDR2 YFSETQ. The CDR3 covers 16 residues. The CDR3 here is CASSHTSGLAKNIQYF. The CDR3 DNA is TGCGCCAGCAGCCACACTAGCGGACTAGCCAAAAACATTCAGTACTTC.

V usage is TRBV19 and J usage is TRBJ2-7; weak D call: TRBD1 (6 bases). Germline V CDR1 and CDR2: LNHDA, SQIVND (reference sequence). V was trimmed by 5 bases and J by 7 bases, leaving 12 bases between them. The CDR3 has 12 residues. For the CDR3, the DNA is TGTGCCAGTAGTGAAGGGGGTGGTGAGCAGTACTTC. Translated, it gives CASSEGGGEQYF.

The chain is built from TRBV30 and TRBJ2-7; a weak D match, TRBD2 (6 bases). The CDR3 consists of 13 residues. Germline values: CDR1 GTSNPN, CDR2 SVGIG (reference sequence). V was trimmed by 3 bases and J by 5 bases, leaving 14 bases between them. Written as DNA, the CDR3 is TGTGCCTGGAGAGTGTCTAGCGCAGACGAGCAGTACTTC. Residues: CAWRVSSADEQYF. The variable domain in full, with the rest retrieved from reference TRBV30 and TRBJ2-7, is SQTIHQWPATLVQPVGSPLSLECTVEGTSNPNLYWYRQAAGRGLQLLFYSVGIGQISSEVPQNLSASRPQDRQFILSSKKLLLSDSGFYLCAWRVSSADEQYFGPGTRLTVT.

The CDR3, as DNA: TGCGCCAGCAGACAACAACTAGGACAGGGCGAGACCCAGTACTTC. Protein product: CASRQQLGQGETQYF. The chain couples TRBV5-1 to TRBJ2-5; TRBD1 aligns across 8 bases. CDR1 is SGHRS, CDR2 YFSETQ, per germline. V lost 5 bases to trimming and J lost 5 bases; unmatched junction nucleotides: 11. CDR3 length: 15 amino acids.

The chain carries TRBV2 and TRBJ2-7; 11 nucleotides match TRBD2. This CDR3 has 16 amino acids. The V and J ends lost 5 bases and 6 bases, in that order; junction bases with no gene match: 12. Germline lookup yields CDR1 SNHLY and CDR2 FYNNEI. The CDR3 sequence: CASSPPGLADVSEQYF. In nucleotides, the CDR3 is TGTGCCAGCAGTCCTCCGGGACTAGCGGACGTGTCCGAGCAGTACTTC.

This chain links TRBV6-1 with TRBJ1-2; 7 nucleotides line up with TRBD1. CDR3 length: 14 amino acids. V was clipped by 5 bases and J by 5 bases; unmatched bases: 8. The germline V gene encodes CDR1 MNHNS and CDR2 SASEGT. For the CDR3, the DNA is TGTGCCAGCAGTCCCTTCTCAGGGGGATATGGCTACACCTTC. This sequence encodes CASSPFSGGYGYTF.